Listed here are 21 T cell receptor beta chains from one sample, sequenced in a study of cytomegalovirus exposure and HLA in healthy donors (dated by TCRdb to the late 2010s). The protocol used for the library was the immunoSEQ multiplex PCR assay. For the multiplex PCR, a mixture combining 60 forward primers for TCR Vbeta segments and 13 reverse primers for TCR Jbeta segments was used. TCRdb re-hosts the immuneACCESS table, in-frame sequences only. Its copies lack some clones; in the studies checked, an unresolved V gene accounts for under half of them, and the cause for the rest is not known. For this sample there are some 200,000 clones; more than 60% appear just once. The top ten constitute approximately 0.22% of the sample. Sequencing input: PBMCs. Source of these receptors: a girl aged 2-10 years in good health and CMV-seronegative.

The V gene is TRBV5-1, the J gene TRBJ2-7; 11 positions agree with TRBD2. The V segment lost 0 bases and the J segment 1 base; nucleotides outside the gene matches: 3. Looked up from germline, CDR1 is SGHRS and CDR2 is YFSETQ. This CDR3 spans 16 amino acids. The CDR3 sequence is CASSLASSGGSYEQYF. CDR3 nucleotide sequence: TGCGCCAGCAGCTTGGCCTCTAGCGGGGGGTCCTACGAGCAGTACTTC.

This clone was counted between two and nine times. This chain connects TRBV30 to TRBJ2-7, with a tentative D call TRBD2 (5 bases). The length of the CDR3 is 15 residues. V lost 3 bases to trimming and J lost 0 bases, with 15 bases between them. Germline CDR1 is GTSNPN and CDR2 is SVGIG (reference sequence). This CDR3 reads CAWRAAEWGSYEQYF. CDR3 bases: TGTGCCTGGAGGGCAGCGGAGTGGGGCTCCTACGAGCAGTACTTC.

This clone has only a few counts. The DNA of the CDR3 is TGTGCCAGCAGCAGCTGGACAGGGGGGATTGGAGAGCAGTACTTC. Protein: CASSSWTGGIGEQYF. This chain links TRBV5-5 with TRBJ2-7; 10 bases map to TRBD1. Per germline, CDR1 SGHKS and CDR2 YYEKEE (reference sequence). With V trimmed by 4 bases and J by 7 bases, 11 bases remained unmatched. This CDR3 comprises 15 residues.

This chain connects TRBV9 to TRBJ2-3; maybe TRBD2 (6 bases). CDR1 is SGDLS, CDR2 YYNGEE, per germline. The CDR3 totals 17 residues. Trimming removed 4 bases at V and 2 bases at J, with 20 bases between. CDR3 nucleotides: TGTGCCAGCAGCCCTCACCGGGACTTGGAATCCACAGATACGCAGTATTTT. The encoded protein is CASSPHRDLESTDTQYF.

The CDR3 DNA is TGTGCCAGCAGCTTCGGGGGGGAGACCCAGTACTTC. Protein: CASSFGGETQYF. This chain links TRBV7-9 with TRBJ2-5; 7 bases are a match to TRBD2. Germline V gene sequence: CDR1 SEHNR, CDR2 FQNEAQ (reference sequence). Trimming at V came to 3 bases and at J to 5 bases, leaving 0 bases not matched to a gene. This CDR3 is built from 12 residues.

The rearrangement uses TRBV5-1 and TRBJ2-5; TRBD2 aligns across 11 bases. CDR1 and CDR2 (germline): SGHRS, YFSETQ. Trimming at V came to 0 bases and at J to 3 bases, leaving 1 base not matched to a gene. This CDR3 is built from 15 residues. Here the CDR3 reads CASSLVGLAEETQYF. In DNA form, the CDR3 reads TGCGCCAGCAGCTTGGTGGGACTAGCGGAAGAGACCCAGTACTTC.

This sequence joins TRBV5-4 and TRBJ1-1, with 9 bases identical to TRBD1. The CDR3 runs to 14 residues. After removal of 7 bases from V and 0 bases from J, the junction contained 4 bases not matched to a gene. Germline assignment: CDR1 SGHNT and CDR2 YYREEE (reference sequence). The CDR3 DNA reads TGTGCCAGCGGAACAGGGGGCTTGAACACTGAAGCTTTCTTT. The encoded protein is CASGTGGLNTEAFF. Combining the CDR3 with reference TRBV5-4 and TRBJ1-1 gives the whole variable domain ETGVTQSPTHLIKTRGQQVTLRCSSQSGHNTVSWYQQALGQGPQFIFQYYREEENGRGNFPPRFSGLQFPNYSSELNVNALELDDSALYLCASGTGGLNTEAFFGQGTRLTVV.

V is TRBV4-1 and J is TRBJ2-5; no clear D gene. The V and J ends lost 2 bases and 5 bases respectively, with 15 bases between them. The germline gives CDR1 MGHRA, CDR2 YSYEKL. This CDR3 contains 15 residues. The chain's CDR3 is CASSQRDPVGETQYF. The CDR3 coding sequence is TGCGCCAGCAGCCAAAGAGACCCTGTCGGGGAGACCCAGTACTTC.

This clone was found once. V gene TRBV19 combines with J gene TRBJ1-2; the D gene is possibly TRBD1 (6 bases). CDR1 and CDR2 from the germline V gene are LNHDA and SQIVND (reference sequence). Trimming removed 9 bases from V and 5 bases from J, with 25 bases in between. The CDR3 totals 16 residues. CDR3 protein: CASAPGTRHIFYGYTF. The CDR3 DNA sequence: TGTGCCAGCGCCCCTGGGACACGGCATATCTTTTATGGCTACACCTTC.

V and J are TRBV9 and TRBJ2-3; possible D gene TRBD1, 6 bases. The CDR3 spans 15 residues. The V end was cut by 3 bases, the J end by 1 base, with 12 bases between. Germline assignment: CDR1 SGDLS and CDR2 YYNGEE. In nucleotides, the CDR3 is TGTGCCAGCAGCGAATGGGACATCCGCACAGATACGCAGTATTTT. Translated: CASSEWDIRTDTQYF.

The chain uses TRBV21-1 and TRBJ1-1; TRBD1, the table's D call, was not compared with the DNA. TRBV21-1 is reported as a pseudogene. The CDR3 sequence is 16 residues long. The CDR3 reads CASSKRTGGMNTEAFF. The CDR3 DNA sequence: TGTGCCAGCAGCAAAAGAACAGGGGGCATGAACACTGAAGCTTTCTTT.

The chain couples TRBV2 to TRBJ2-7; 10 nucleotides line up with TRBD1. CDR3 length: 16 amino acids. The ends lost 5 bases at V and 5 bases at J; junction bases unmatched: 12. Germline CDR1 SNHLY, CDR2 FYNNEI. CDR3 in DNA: TGTGCCAGCAGTTTAAATGCCGGGACAGGGGAACACGAGCAGTACTTC. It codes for CASSLNAGTGEHEQYF.

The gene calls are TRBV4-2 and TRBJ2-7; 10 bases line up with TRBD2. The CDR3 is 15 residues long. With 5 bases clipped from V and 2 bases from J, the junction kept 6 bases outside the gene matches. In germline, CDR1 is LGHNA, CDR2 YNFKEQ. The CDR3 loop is CASSSLAGETYEQYF. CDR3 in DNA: TGTGCCAGCAGCTCTCTAGCGGGGGAGACCTACGAGCAGTACTTC.

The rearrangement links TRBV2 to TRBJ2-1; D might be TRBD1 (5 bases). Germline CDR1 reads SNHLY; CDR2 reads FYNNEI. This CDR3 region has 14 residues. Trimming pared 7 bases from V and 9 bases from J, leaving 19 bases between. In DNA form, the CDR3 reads TGTGCCAGCAAGCAAGGGGCGCGTTTTTCTGAGCAGTTCTTC. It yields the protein CASKQGARFSEQFF.

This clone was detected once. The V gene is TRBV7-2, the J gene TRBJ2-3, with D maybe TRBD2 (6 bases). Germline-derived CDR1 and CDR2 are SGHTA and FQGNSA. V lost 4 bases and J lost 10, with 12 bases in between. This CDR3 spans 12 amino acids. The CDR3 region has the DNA TGTGCCAGCAGCTCCATGGGGGGACCGCAGTATTTT. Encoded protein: CASSSMGGPQYF.

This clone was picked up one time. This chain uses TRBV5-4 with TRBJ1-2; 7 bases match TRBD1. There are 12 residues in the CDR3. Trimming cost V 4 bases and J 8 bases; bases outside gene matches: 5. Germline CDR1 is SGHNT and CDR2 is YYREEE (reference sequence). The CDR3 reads CASSTLTGGYTF. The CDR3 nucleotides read TGTGCCAGCAGCACACTGACAGGGGGCTACACCTTC.

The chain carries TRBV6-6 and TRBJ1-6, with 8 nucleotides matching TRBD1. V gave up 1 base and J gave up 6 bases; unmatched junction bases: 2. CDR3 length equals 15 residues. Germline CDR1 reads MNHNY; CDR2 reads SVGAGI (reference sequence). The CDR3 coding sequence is TGTGCCAGCAGTTACTTACAGGGGGGTAATTCACCCCTCCACTTT. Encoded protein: CASSYLQGGNSPLHF.

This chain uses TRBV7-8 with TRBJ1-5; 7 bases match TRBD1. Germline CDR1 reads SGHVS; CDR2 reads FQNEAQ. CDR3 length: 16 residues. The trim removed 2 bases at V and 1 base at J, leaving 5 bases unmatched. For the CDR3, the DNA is TGTGCCAGCAGCTTAACCCCGGGACAGAGCAATCAGCCCCAGCATTTT. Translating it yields CASSLTPGQSNQPQHF.

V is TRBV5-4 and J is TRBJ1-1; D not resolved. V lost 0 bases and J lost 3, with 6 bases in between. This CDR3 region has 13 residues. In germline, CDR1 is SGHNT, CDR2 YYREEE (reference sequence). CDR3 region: CASSLVRDTEAFF. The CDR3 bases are TGTGCCAGCAGCTTGGTCCGTGACACTGAAGCTTTCTTT.

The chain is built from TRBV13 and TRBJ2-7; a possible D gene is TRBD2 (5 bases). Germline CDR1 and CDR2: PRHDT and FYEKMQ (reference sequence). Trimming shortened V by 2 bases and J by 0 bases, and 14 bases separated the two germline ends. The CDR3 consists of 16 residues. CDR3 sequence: CASSLSGARDSYEQYF. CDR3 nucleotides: TGTGCCAGCAGCTTAAGCGGCGCTCGGGACTCCTACGAGCAGTACTTC.

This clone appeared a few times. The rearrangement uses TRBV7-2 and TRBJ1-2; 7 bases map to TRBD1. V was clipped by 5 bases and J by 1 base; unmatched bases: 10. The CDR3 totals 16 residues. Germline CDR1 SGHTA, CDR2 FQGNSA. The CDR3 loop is CASSRQGGMDNYGYTF. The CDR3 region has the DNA TGTGCCAGCAGCCGACAGGGTGGAATGGATAACTATGGCTACACCTTC. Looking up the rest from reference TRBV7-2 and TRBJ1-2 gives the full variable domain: GAGVSQSPSNKVTEKGKDVELRCDPISGHTALYWYRQSLGQGLEFLIYFQGNSAPDKSGLPSDRFSAERTGGSVSTLTIQRTQQEDSAVYLCASSRQGGMDNYGYTFGSGTRLTVV.